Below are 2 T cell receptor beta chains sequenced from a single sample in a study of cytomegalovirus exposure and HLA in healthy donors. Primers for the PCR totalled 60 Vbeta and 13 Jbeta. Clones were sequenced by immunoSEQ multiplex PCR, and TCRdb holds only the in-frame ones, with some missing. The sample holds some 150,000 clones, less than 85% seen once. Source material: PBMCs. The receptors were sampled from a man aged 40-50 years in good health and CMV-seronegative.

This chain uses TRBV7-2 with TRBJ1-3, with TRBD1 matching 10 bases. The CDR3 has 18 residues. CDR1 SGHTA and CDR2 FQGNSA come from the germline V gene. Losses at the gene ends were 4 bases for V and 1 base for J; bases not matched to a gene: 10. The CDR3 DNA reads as TGTGCCAGCAGCTCCTCCGGGACAGGGGTTGGATCTGGAAACACCATATATTTT. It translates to CASSSSGTGVGSGNTIYF. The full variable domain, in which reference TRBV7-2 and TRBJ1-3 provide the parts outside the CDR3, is GAGVSQSPSNKVTEKGKDVELRCDPISGHTALYWYRQSLGQGLEFLIYFQGNSAPDKSGLPSDRFSAERTGGSVSTLTIQRTQQEDSAVYLCASSSSGTGVGSGNTIYFGEGSWLTVV.

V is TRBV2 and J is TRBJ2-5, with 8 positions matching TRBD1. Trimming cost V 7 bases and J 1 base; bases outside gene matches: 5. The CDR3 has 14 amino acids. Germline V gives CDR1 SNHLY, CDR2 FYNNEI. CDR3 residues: CASKWDRTQETQYF. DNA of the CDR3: TGTGCCAGCAAGTGGGACAGGACCCAAGAGACCCAGTACTTC.